Following are 17 T cell receptor beta chains from one sample sequenced in a study of shared clonotypes between healthy human individuals. Some clones are missing from TCRdb's copy, which holds only in-frame ones; the method was immunoSEQ multiplex PCR. Of approximately 2,000,000 clones in the sample, under 95% were seen once. The sample was naive CD4+ T cells from PBMCs. Regarding subset: CD45RA+ positively selected. All receptors derive from a man younger than 35 in good health. Some clones in this sample may be carry-over from other donors' samples.

This clone was seen only once. This chain joins TRBV5-6 and TRBJ2-5; D unresolved. Trimming pared 6 bases from V and 2 bases from J, leaving 23 bases between. This CDR3 is built from 17 residues. The V gene's germline CDR1 is SGHDT and CDR2 YYEEEE. The CDR3 bases are TGTGCCAGCACTTTAGGACGGAGAACTAAGGAACAAGAGACCCAGTACTTC. Translation gives CASTLGRRTKEQETQYF.

The rearrangement links TRBV2 to TRBJ2-3; D perhaps matches TRBD2 (5 bases). The CDR3 runs 14 residues. Trimming cost V 7 bases and J 0 bases, with 11 bases left between them. The germline V gene has CDR1 SNHLY and CDR2 FYNNEI. In DNA form, the CDR3 reads TGTGCCAGCACGGAGCGGACTAGCACAGATACGCAGTATTTT. This sequence encodes CASTERTSTDTQYF. Full variable domain (outside the CDR3, taken from reference TRBV2 and TRBJ2-3): EPEVTQTPSHQVTQMGQEVILRCVPISNHLYFYWYRQILGQKVEFLVSFYNNEISEKSEIFDDQFSVERPDGSNFTLKIRSTKLEDSAMYFCASTERTSTDTQYFGPGTRLTVL.

The chain is built from TRBV6-4 and TRBJ2-2; tentative D call: TRBD2 (5 bases). CDR1 is MRHNA and CDR2 is SNTAGT in the germline V gene. This CDR3 contains 14 residues. V lost 8 bases and J lost 7, with 17 bases in between. In nucleotides, the CDR3 is TGTGCCAGCGCTGACTCGGGATGGAGCGGGGAGCTGTTTTTT. Translation: CASADSGWSGELFF.

V and J are TRBV27 and TRBJ2-7; possibly TRBD1 for D (6 bases). V was clipped by 9 bases and J by 3 bases, with 21 bases between them. CDR1 MNHEY and CDR2 SMNVEV come from the germline V gene (reference sequence). The CDR3 runs to 15 residues. Written as DNA, the CDR3 is TGTGCCAGTATCCTGCTGACAGGAGCGGACTACGAGCAGTACTTC. Encoded protein: CASILLTGADYEQYF.

The gene calls are TRBV4-1 and TRBJ1-6; TRBD1 is a possible D gene (5 bases). The germline V and J ends were trimmed by 6 bases and 10 bases, with 19 bases remaining between them. Germline CDR1 reads MGHRA; CDR2 reads YSYEKL. The CDR3 extends over 15 amino acids. In DNA form, the CDR3 reads TGCGCCAGCAGGCAACAGGACATCGGTCGATCACCCCTCCACTTT. Translated: CASRQQDIGRSPLHF.

The chain employs TRBV5-1 and TRBJ1-4, with TRBD1 identical over 9 bases. Germline CDR1 SGHRS, CDR2 YFSETQ. The ends lost 3 bases at V and 5 bases at J; junction bases unmatched: 5. This CDR3 comprises 15 residues. DNA of the CDR3: TGCGCCAGCAGCTGGGGGACAGGGCCAAATGAAAAACTGTTTTTT. Its translation is CASSWGTGPNEKLFF.

This chain uses TRBV7-8 with TRBJ1-2, with a tentative D call TRBD1 (5 bases). V was cut by 3 bases and J by 6 bases, with 23 bases left in between. Germline assignment: CDR1 SGHVS and CDR2 FQNEAQ. The CDR3 contains 17 residues. Written as DNA, the CDR3 is TGTGCCAGCAGCTTGGGCCTCACGACAGCCCAGAAGGATGGCTACACCTTC. Amino acid sequence: CASSLGLTTAQKDGYTF.

This chain joins TRBV6-5 and TRBJ2-7; perhaps D is TRBD1 or TRBD2 (5 bases each). This CDR3 region has 14 residues. With 6 bases removed from V and 4 bases from J, the gap between germline ends came to 16 bases. Germline-derived CDR1 and CDR2 are MNHEY and SVGAGI. In nucleotides, the CDR3 is TGTGCCAGCAGCCCGACAAGTGGGGGATACGAGCAGTACTTC. The encoded protein is CASSPTSGGYEQYF.

V is TRBV28 and J is TRBJ1-1; no clear D. The CDR3 spans 14 residues. V lost 6 bases to trimming and J lost 10 bases, with 21 bases between them. Germline V lookup: CDR1 MDHEN, CDR2 SYDVKM. CDR3 in DNA: TGTGCCAGCAGCAACGGTCCCCAGAGATCGTTAGCTTTCTTT. Translating gives CASSNGPQRSLAFF.

V usage is TRBV30 and J usage is TRBJ1-5, with D hard to call. The CDR3 has 14 residues. V lost 0 bases to trimming and J lost 2 bases, with 8 bases between them. CDR1 GTSNPN and CDR2 SVGIG come from the germline V gene (reference sequence). This CDR3 is CAWSVYSGNQPQHF. CDR3 bases: TGTGCCTGGAGTGTTTATTCCGGCAATCAGCCCCAGCATTTT. The entire variable domain, with the rest obtained from reference TRBV30 and TRBJ1-5, is as follows: SQTIHQWPATLVQPVGSPLSLECTVEGTSNPNLYWYRQAAGRGLQLLFYSVGIGQISSEVPQNLSASRPQDRQFILSSKKLLLSDSGFYLCAWSVYSGNQPQHFGDGTRLSIL.

Remarks on this clone: This CDR3 is also generated by other DNA sequences in the sample. The chain couples TRBV15 to TRBJ2-2; D remains unclear. V was cut by 1 base and J by 5 bases, with 2 bases left in between. Germline V gene data show CDR1 as LNHNV and CDR2 as YYDKDF (reference sequence). The CDR3 is 12 amino acids. CDR3: CATSRGTGELFF. Here the CDR3 DNA reads TGTGCCACCAGCAGAGGGACCGGGGAGCTGTTTTTT.

As DNA, the CDR3 is TGTGCCAGCAGTCGACAGGGGGCGAACACCGGGGAGCTGTTTTTT. Translating gives CASSRQGANTGELFF. The rearrangement uses TRBV2 and TRBJ2-2; the match to TRBD1 covers 9 bases. Unmatched junction bases numbered 1, after V lost 5 bases and J lost 0 bases. This CDR3 contains 15 residues. Germline V CDR1 and CDR2: SNHLY, FYNNEI.

The chain recombines TRBV5-6 with TRBJ2-3, with D possibly TRBD2 on 6 matching bases. The length of the CDR3 is 15 residues. Germline V gene sequence: CDR1 SGHDT, CDR2 YYEEEE. Deletions cut 2 bases from V and 3 bases from J, with 13 bases between. CDR3 nucleotide sequence: TGTGCCAGCAGCTTTGGAGGGCTAAGGACAGATACGCAGTATTTT. Translated, it gives CASSFGGLRTDTQYF.

V and J are TRBV6-5 and TRBJ1-1; TRBD1 might be the D (6 bases). The CDR3 is made up of 12 amino acids. The V and J ends lost 5 bases and 6 bases respectively, with 10 bases between them. Germline CDR1 is MNHEY and CDR2 is SVGAGI. The CDR3 nucleotides are TGTGCCAGCAGTAACAACAGGGCTGAAGCTTTCTTT. This codes for CASSNNRAEAFF.

The chain carries TRBV10-3 and TRBJ1-1; D is undetermined. The CDR3 has 12 amino acids. The germline V gene has CDR1 ENHRY and CDR2 SYGVKD. Trimming removed 8 bases from V and 0 bases from J, with 7 bases in between. The CDR3: CAIAALNTEAFF. The CDR3 DNA sequence: TGTGCCATCGCCGCGTTGAACACTGAAGCTTTCTTT.

The J gene is TRBJ1-2, the V gene TRBV18, with D hard to call. V gave up 3 bases and J gave up 2 bases, with 10 bases separating them. This CDR3 region has 14 residues. Germline loops: CDR1 KGHSH, CDR2 LQKENI. The CDR3 DNA is TGTGCCAGCTCACCGGGCAGGTTGAACTATGGCTACACCTTC. It encodes CASSPGRLNYGYTF.

The gene calls are TRBV19 and TRBJ1-5, with D maybe TRBD1 (5 bases). CDR1 LNHDA and CDR2 SQIVND come from the germline V gene (reference sequence). CDR3 length: 16 amino acids. V was pared by 4 bases and J by 3 bases, with 16 bases between. CDR3 sequence (DNA): TGTGCCAGTAGTAGCCCTAGTCGGGGGAACAATCAGCCCCAGCATTTT. This encodes CASSSPSRGNNQPQHF. Supplemented by reference TRBV19 and TRBJ1-5, the full variable domain reads DGGITQSPKYLFRKEGQNVTLSCEQNLNHDAMYWYRQDPGQGLRLIYYSQIVNDFQKGDIAEGYSVSREKKESFPLTVTSAQKNPTAFYLCASSSPSRGNNQPQHFGDGTRLSIL.